In this sample, the clone carrying this T cell receptor (beta chain) turned up a few times. The entry originates in a study of blood T cells in healthy people across ages. Next came a second PCR, run for about 7 to 11 cycles, which used a sample-barcoded 5' primer along with a J-beta primer mix. Each TCR beta cDNA got a 12-nucleotide random molecular identifier. One entry per CDR3 protein, called by TCRdb with MiXCR from the 5' RACE reads. The sample includes roughly 730,000 distinct CDR3 sequences, approximately 53% of them seen just once. Investigators took 8.5 to 10 milliliters of peripheral blood from every donor. Germline CDR1 ENHRY, CDR2 SYGVKD. The CDR3 has 14 residues. The V gene end was trimmed by 6 bases and the J gene end by 1 base; junction bases not matched to a gene: 6.

The sequence derives from a man between 35 and 55 years old in good health. The J gene is TRBJ2-7, the V gene TRBV10-3; TRBD2 matches at 7 bases. Material: blood. The CDR3 nucleotides read TGTGCCATCAGGGAGCGGGGAATTTCCTACGAGCAGTACTTC. This codes for CAIRERGISYEQYF.